A selection of T cell receptor beta chains follows, all from one sample in a study of blood T cell repertoires in COVID-19. This table comes from immunoSEQ multiplex PCR, and its TCRdb copy is limited to in-frame clones, with some not included. This sample has 200,000 or so clones, with around 90% found just once. The sequenced sample was PBMCs or T cells enriched from blood (not recorded which). Receptor source: a young man in a cohort exposed to, infected with or recovered from COVID-19 (not recorded which). Both conserved end residues are part of each CDR3. A D gene is named only where the DNA matches it firmly. Clone size is given for some rows only: seen once, a few or many times, or a class if the clone is expanded.

v_call: TRBV6-5; d_call: .; clone_size: .; j_call: TRBJ2-7; cdr3_nt: TGTGCCGTAGGGACACCCATCGAGCAGTACTTC; cdr3_aa: CAVGTPIEQYF
v_call: TRBV6-5; d_call: .; clone_size: .; j_call: TRBJ1-2; cdr3_nt: TGTGCCAGCGGGGAGTCTGGCTACACCTTC; cdr3_aa: CASGESGYTF
v_call: TRBV4-1; d_call: .; clone_size: .; j_call: TRBJ2-7; cdr3_nt: TGCGCCAGCAGCCAAGAGGAGCGGAACTACGAGCAGTACTTC; cdr3_aa: CASSQEERNYEQYF
v_call: TRBV10-3; d_call: TRBD1; clone_size: .; j_call: TRBJ2-7; cdr3_nt: TGTGCCATCAGTGACGTCGGACAGGGGTCTCACGAGCAGTACTTC; cdr3_aa: CAISDVGQGSHEQYF
v_call: TRBV7-6; d_call: TRBD2; clone_size: .; j_call: TRBJ2-7; cdr3_nt: TGTGCCAGCAGCTTAGTGGCTAGCGGGAGTTACGAGCAGTACTTC; cdr3_aa: CASSLVASGSYEQYF
v_call: TRBV19; d_call: TRBD1; clone_size: once; j_call: TRBJ1-3; cdr3_nt: TGTGCCAGTACCCAGGGACAGGGCCGCTCTGGAAACACCATATATTTT; cdr3_aa: CASTQGQGRSGNTIYF
v_call: TRBV28; d_call: TRBD1; clone_size: .; j_call: TRBJ2-5; cdr3_nt: TGTGCCAGCAGGTATCTCTCGATTTACCGGGACAGGGAGCAGACCCAGTACTTC; cdr3_aa: CASRYLSIYRDREQTQYF
v_call: TRBV9; d_call: .; clone_size: few; j_call: TRBJ1-1; cdr3_nt: TGTGCCAGCAGCGTTCTCACAGGGTCTGTGGGCACTGAAGCTTTCTTT; cdr3_aa: CASSVLTGSVGTEAFF
v_call: TRBV18; d_call: .; clone_size: .; j_call: TRBJ1-3; cdr3_nt: TGTGCCAGCTCACCACCTTCCGTCTTCGGGGGAAACACCATATATTTT; cdr3_aa: CASSPPSVFGGNTIYF
v_call: TRBV7-9; d_call: .; clone_size: .; j_call: TRBJ1-4; cdr3_nt: TGTGCCAGCAGCTTGACAGCTGCAACTAATGAAAAACTGTTTTTT; cdr3_aa: CASSLTAATNEKLFF
v_call: TRBV3-1/TRBV3-2; d_call: .; clone_size: .; j_call: TRBJ2-3; cdr3_nt: TGTGCCAGCAGGGACTCTCAGCAGGATACGCAGTATTTT; cdr3_aa: CASRDSQQDTQYF
v_call: TRBV18; d_call: .; clone_size: .; j_call: TRBJ2-2; cdr3_nt: TGTGCCAGCTCACCACCATCACCTAGTTACACCGGGGAGCTGTTTTTT; cdr3_aa: CASSPPSPSYTGELFF
v_call: TRBV11-2; d_call: TRBD1; clone_size: once; j_call: TRBJ2-4; cdr3_nt: TGTGCCAGCAGCCGCGCCGGGACAGCAAACATTCAGTACTTC; cdr3_aa: CASSRAGTANIQYF
v_call: TRBV9; d_call: .; clone_size: .; j_call: TRBJ1-2; cdr3_nt: TGTGCCAGCAGCGCGAACTATGGCTACACCTTC; cdr3_aa: CASSANYGYTF
v_call: TRBV9; d_call: TRBD2; clone_size: .; j_call: TRBJ2-2; cdr3_nt: TGTGCCAGCAAGGAACTAGCGGGAGCCGGGGAGCTGTTTTTT; cdr3_aa: CASKELAGAGELFF
v_call: TRBV10-1; d_call: TRBD2; clone_size: .; j_call: TRBJ2-4; cdr3_nt: TGCGCCAGCAGTGAGAACCTAGCGGGCCCCGGGGGAATTCAGTACTTC; cdr3_aa: CASSENLAGPGGIQYF
v_call: TRBV27; d_call: TRBD1; clone_size: .; j_call: TRBJ1-3; cdr3_nt: TGTGCCAGCAGTCAGGGACAGGGGAGGCACACCATATATTTT; cdr3_aa: CASSQGQGRHTIYF
v_call: TRBV20-1; d_call: .; clone_size: .; j_call: TRBJ2-7; cdr3_nt: TGCAGTGGATCTAGCGACGAGCAGTACTTC; cdr3_aa: CSGSSDEQYF
v_call: TRBV7-8; d_call: TRBD1; clone_size: .; j_call: TRBJ2-7; cdr3_nt: TGTGCCAGCAGCTATCCGGGACAGGGGTACTACGAGCAGTACTTC; cdr3_aa: CASSYPGQGYYEQYF
v_call: TRBV19; d_call: TRBD1; clone_size: .; j_call: TRBJ1-2; cdr3_nt: TGTGCCAGTAGTATTGGGCCAAGGGGGCTTCAGGGCTACACCTTC; cdr3_aa: CASSIGPRGLQGYTF
v_call: TRBV5-1; d_call: TRBD1; clone_size: .; j_call: TRBJ1-1; cdr3_nt: TGCGCCAGCAGCCTCGACAGGGGGGGCACTGAAGCTTTCTTT; cdr3_aa: CASSLDRGGTEAFF
v_call: TRBV4-2; d_call: TRBD1; clone_size: few; j_call: TRBJ1-1; cdr3_nt: TGTGCCAGCAGCCGCGACAGGGGGCTTACGGACACTGAAGCTTTCTTT; cdr3_aa: CASSRDRGLTDTEAFF
v_call: TRBV27; d_call: TRBD1; clone_size: .; j_call: TRBJ1-6; cdr3_nt: TGTGCCAGCAGTTCACTCCTGACAGGGCTCACGAGGAATTCACCCCTCCACTTT; cdr3_aa: CASSSLLTGLTRNSPLHF
v_call: TRBV15; d_call: TRBD2; clone_size: .; j_call: TRBJ2-3; cdr3_nt: TGTGCCACCACGCGGGAGTGGGGCACAGATACGCAGTATTTT; cdr3_aa: CATTREWGTDTQYF
v_call: TRBV5-1; d_call: .; clone_size: .; j_call: TRBJ2-1; cdr3_nt: TGCGCCAGCCGAAGCTTACAGGGATACAATGAGCAGTTCTTC; cdr3_aa: CASRSLQGYNEQFF
v_call: TRBV11-3; d_call: TRBD2; clone_size: .; j_call: TRBJ2-3; cdr3_nt: TGTGCCAGCAGTTATGGACTAGCGGTGAGCACAGATACGCAGTATTTT; cdr3_aa: CASSYGLAVSTDTQYF
v_call: TRBV28; d_call: .; clone_size: .; j_call: TRBJ1-1; cdr3_nt: TGTGCCAGCAGTTTCCCCAGTGGGGGGAGGACTGAAGCTTTCTTT; cdr3_aa: CASSFPSGGRTEAFF
v_call: TRBV6-2/TRBV6-3; d_call: TRBD2; clone_size: .; j_call: TRBJ2-7; cdr3_nt: TGTGCCAGCAGTCACGGGACTAGCGGAAACTATTACTACGAGCAGTACTTC; cdr3_aa: CASSHGTSGNYYYEQYF
v_call: TRBV11-3; d_call: .; clone_size: .; j_call: TRBJ2-3; cdr3_nt: TGTGCCAGCAGCTCCACGGGGGAATGGGATACGCAGTATTTT; cdr3_aa: CASSSTGEWDTQYF
v_call: TRBV5-1; d_call: .; clone_size: .; j_call: TRBJ2-2; cdr3_nt: TGCGCCAGCAGCTTGGTTTCGGTTGAGCGGGAGCTGTTTTTT; cdr3_aa: CASSLVSVERELFF
v_call: TRBV11-1; d_call: TRBD2; clone_size: once; j_call: TRBJ2-7; cdr3_nt: TGTGCCAGCAGCCCTAGACTAGCGGGAGCACAGTACGAGCAGTACTTC; cdr3_aa: CASSPRLAGAQYEQYF
v_call: TRBV4-3; d_call: TRBD2; clone_size: .; j_call: TRBJ2-5; cdr3_nt: TGCGCCAGCAGCCAAGATGGACTAGCGGAACAAGAGACCCAGTACTTC; cdr3_aa: CASSQDGLAEQETQYF
v_call: TRBV19; d_call: .; clone_size: once; j_call: TRBJ1-5; cdr3_nt: TGTGCCAGTAGTAGGGTGTCGAGGTTTCAGCCCCAGCATTTT; cdr3_aa: CASSRVSRFQPQHF
v_call: TRBV6-4; d_call: .; clone_size: .; j_call: TRBJ1-2; cdr3_nt: TGTGCCAGCTCCCCTACGCCGGTCGATGGCTACACCTTC; cdr3_aa: CASSPTPVDGYTF
v_call: TRBV7-8; d_call: .; clone_size: .; j_call: TRBJ1-1; cdr3_nt: TGTGCCAGCAGCTTAGCGCGGCCGCCGGCAAAAACTGAAGCTTTCTTT; cdr3_aa: CASSLARPPAKTEAFF
v_call: TRBV27; d_call: .; clone_size: .; j_call: TRBJ2-1; cdr3_nt: TGTGCCAGCCGTCAGACTCGGTACAATGAGCAGTTCTTC; cdr3_aa: CASRQTRYNEQFF
v_call: TRBV19; d_call: TRBD1; clone_size: .; j_call: TRBJ2-5; cdr3_nt: TGTGCCAGTAGTATGACCCACCTGGGACAGGGGGCCCTTCCTGACTTC; cdr3_aa: CASSMTHLGQGALPDF
v_call: TRBV19; d_call: .; clone_size: .; j_call: TRBJ2-3; cdr3_nt: TGTGCCAGTAGTTCCGTCCTTCCCTATAGCACAGATACGCAGTATTTT; cdr3_aa: CASSSVLPYSTDTQYF
v_call: TRBV2; d_call: .; clone_size: .; j_call: TRBJ2-5; cdr3_nt: TGTGCCAGCAGTGAGACGGTGACAGACCAAGAGACCCAGTACTTC; cdr3_aa: CASSETVTDQETQYF
v_call: TRBV2; d_call: .; clone_size: .; j_call: TRBJ1-2; cdr3_nt: TGTGCCAGCATCCCCGTCAGGGAGGGCAACGGCTACACCTTC; cdr3_aa: CASIPVREGNGYTF
v_call: TRBV9; d_call: .; clone_size: .; j_call: TRBJ2-1; cdr3_nt: TGTGCCAGCAGCGTGGGCCCCTCCAATGAGCAGTTCTTC; cdr3_aa: CASSVGPSNEQFF
v_call: TRBV24-1; d_call: TRBD2; clone_size: once; j_call: TRBJ2-1; cdr3_nt: TGTGCCACCAGTGAGCCCGGGACTAGCGGGAGGGCCTGGAATGAGCAGTTCTTC; cdr3_aa: CATSEPGTSGRAWNEQFF
v_call: TRBV7-3; d_call: TRBD2; clone_size: few; j_call: TRBJ2-1; cdr3_nt: TGTGCCAGCAGCCCCAGGGGACTAGCGGGAGTAGGGAATGAGCAGTTCTTC; cdr3_aa: CASSPRGLAGVGNEQFF
v_call: TRBV3-1/TRBV3-2; d_call: .; clone_size: .; j_call: TRBJ1-2; cdr3_nt: TGTGCCAGCAGCCAAATAAAAGGGGCCCATGGCTACACCTTC; cdr3_aa: CASSQIKGAHGYTF
v_call: TRBV7-9; d_call: .; clone_size: .; j_call: TRBJ2-5; cdr3_nt: TGTGCCAGCAGATCAGGGTCGGAAAGGTACCAAGAGACCCAGTACTTC; cdr3_aa: CASRSGSERYQETQYF
v_call: TRBV15; d_call: .; clone_size: .; j_call: TRBJ1-2; cdr3_nt: TGTGCCACCAGCAGAGAAGTGAGAGATTTCTATGGCTACACCTTC; cdr3_aa: CATSREVRDFYGYTF
v_call: TRBV28; d_call: TRBD2; clone_size: .; j_call: TRBJ2-7; cdr3_nt: TGTGCCAGCAGCCCAGCCGGGAGGGCCCTAATGAACGAGCAGTACTTC; cdr3_aa: CASSPAGRALMNEQYF
v_call: TRBV15; d_call: TRBD2; clone_size: .; j_call: TRBJ2-1; cdr3_nt: TGTGCCACCAGCACAGGACTAGCGGGAGGTTACAATGAGCAGTTCTTC; cdr3_aa: CATSTGLAGGYNEQFF
v_call: TRBV25-1; d_call: .; clone_size: .; j_call: TRBJ2-1; cdr3_nt: TGTGCCAGCAGTCCAGGGAATGAGCAGTTCTTC; cdr3_aa: CASSPGNEQFF
v_call: TRBV5-6; d_call: .; clone_size: .; j_call: TRBJ1-4; cdr3_nt: TGTGCCAGCAGCTTGTCGGGGATGGGTGAAAAACTGTTTTTT; cdr3_aa: CASSLSGMGEKLFF
v_call: TRBV19; d_call: TRBD1; clone_size: once; j_call: TRBJ1-3; cdr3_nt: TGTGCCAGTAGCTCAGGGGGCACAGGAAACACCATATATTTT; cdr3_aa: CASSSGGTGNTIYF
v_call: TRBV14; d_call: .; clone_size: .; j_call: TRBJ2-5; cdr3_nt: TGTGCCAGCAGCGCTCTACCTAGCTTAGAGACCCAGTACTTC; cdr3_aa: CASSALPSLETQYF
v_call: TRBV14; d_call: .; clone_size: .; j_call: TRBJ2-7; cdr3_nt: TGTGCCAGCGAGTTAAGACAGATCCAATCCTACGAGCAGTACTTC; cdr3_aa: CASELRQIQSYEQYF